These 22 T cell receptor beta chains originate from one sample sequenced in a study of cytomegalovirus exposure and HLA in healthy donors. Primers included in the PCR were 60 Vbeta and 13 Jbeta primers. Sequencing used immunoSEQ multiplex PCR; TCRdb keeps in-frame clones, though not all of them. The sample holds 140,000 to 150,000 clones; over 60% are singletons and the top ten take 1.5% to 2%. Sequencing was performed on PBMCs. These receptors were collected from a woman aged 18-30 years in good health and CMV-seronegative.

This clone occurred once. This rearrangement joins TRBV7-2 to TRBJ2-5; 14 bases are a match to TRBD2. The CDR3 totals 18 residues. The germline V gene encodes CDR1 SGHTA and CDR2 FQGNSA. V lost 4 bases, J lost 0 bases, and 7 bases stayed unmatched. Here the CDR3 reads CASSSGGLAGGYQETQYF. The CDR3 nucleotides read TGTGCCAGCAGCTCCGGAGGACTAGCGGGGGGCTACCAAGAGACCCAGTACTTC.

The chain joins TRBV18 to TRBJ1-2, with D unclear. This CDR3 spans 16 amino acids. CDR1 is KGHSH, CDR2 LQKENI, per germline. The V and J ends lost 0 bases and 3 bases respectively, with 14 bases between them. CDR3 in amino acids: CASSPPTRASHYGYTF. The CDR3 DNA follows: TGTGCCAGCTCACCACCGACGAGGGCTTCTCACTATGGCTACACCTTC.

In this sample, this clone turned up once. The chain links TRBV10-3 to TRBJ2-1; no reliable D call. V shed 0 bases and J shed 7 bases, with 10 bases lying between them. The CDR3 length is 14 residues. The V gene's germline CDR1 is ENHRY and CDR2 SYGVKD. The CDR3 sequence: CAISESLGPNEQFF. The CDR3 DNA reads TGTGCCATCAGTGAGTCGCTAGGTCCGAATGAGCAGTTCTTC.

This clone was picked up a small number of times. The gene calls are TRBV6-1 and TRBJ2-7, with 16 bases that match TRBD2. Germline V gene data show CDR1 as MNHNS and CDR2 as SASEGT. The CDR3 covers 15 residues. Trimming took 8 bases from V and 2 from J; bases not matched to a gene: 3. The CDR3 sequence is CASGTSGRAPYEQYV. The CDR3 DNA reads as TGTGCCAGCGGGACTAGCGGGAGGGCCCCCTACGAGCAGTACGTC.

The DNA for the CDR3 is TGTGCCAGCAGTAAATACAGGGAAAGCTCTGGAAACACCATATATTTT. Its translation is CASSKYRESSGNTIYF. J is TRBJ1-3 and V is TRBV5-5; maybe TRBD1 (6 bases). The germline CDR1 and CDR2 sequences are SGHKS and YYEKEE (reference sequence). V was cut by 5 bases and J by 0 bases, with 15 bases left in between. The CDR3 length is 16 residues.

This chain links TRBV7-3 with TRBJ2-1; D is unresolved. Germline CDR1 is SGHTA and CDR2 is FQGTGA. The CDR3 is 13 amino acids. The V and J ends lost 2 bases and 6 bases respectively, with 8 bases between them. CDR3 in DNA: TGTGCCAGCAGCTTAGGGCCCTCCAATGAGCAGTTCTTC. Its protein product is CASSLGPSNEQFF. The full variable domain, completed using reference TRBV7-3 and TRBJ2-1, is GAGVSQTPSNKVTEKGKYVELRCDPISGHTALYWYRQSLGQGPEFLIYFQGTGAADDSGLPNDRFFAVRPEGSVSTLKIQRTERGDSAVYLCASSLGPSNEQFFGPGTRLTVL.

The CDR3 loop is CASSELGGGYSGDEQFF. CDR3 in DNA: TGTGCCAGCAGTGAACTGGGGGGGGGTTACTCCGGAGATGAGCAGTTCTTC. This rearrangement joins TRBV25-1 to TRBJ2-1, with 7 positions matching TRBD2. With 2 bases clipped from V and 8 bases from J, the junction kept 15 bases outside the gene matches. Germline V gene lookup returns CDR1 MGHDK and CDR2 SYGVNS. This CDR3 spans 17 amino acids.

This chain connects TRBV7-2 to TRBJ1-2, with TRBD1 matching 10 bases. The CDR3 consists of 12 residues. Germline CDR1 is SGHTA and CDR2 is FQGNSA. V shed 3 bases, J shed 8 bases, and the junction held 0 bases outside the gene matches. CDR3 protein: CASSLTGGGYTF. The CDR3 coding sequence is TGTGCCAGCAGCTTGACAGGGGGCGGCTACACCTTC.

V and J are TRBV9 and TRBJ2-3; TRBD1 might be the D (6 bases). From germline, CDR1 is SGDLS and CDR2 YYNGEE. V gave up 1 base and J gave up 0 bases, with 18 bases separating them. The CDR3 spans 18 residues. The CDR3 sequence is CASSVSGVTSSSTDTQYF. The CDR3 bases are TGTGCCAGCAGCGTATCAGGGGTGACTTCTTCTAGCACAGATACGCAGTATTTT.

A few counts support this clone. The V gene is TRBV28, the J gene TRBJ1-1; D not certain. This CDR3 is 11 amino acids long. V shed 4 bases and J shed 3 bases, with 3 bases lying between them. Germline CDR1 reads MDHEN; CDR2 reads SYDVKM. The CDR3 DNA is TGTGCCAGCAGTTCTCACACTGAAGCTTTCTTT. Residues: CASSSHTEAFF.

The chain couples TRBV11-2 to TRBJ2-3; TRBD1 matches at 7 bases. CDR1 and CDR2 (germline): SGHAT, FQNNGV. This CDR3 has 15 residues. Unmatched junction bases numbered 8, after V lost 5 bases and J lost 3 bases. CDR3 nucleotides: TGTGCCAGCAGCCAGGGGGTGTCTTGGACAGATACGCAGTATTTT. It is translated as CASSQGVSWTDTQYF.

The chain employs TRBV5-6 and TRBJ2-7; the match to TRBD2 covers 13 bases. Germline trimming cut 4 bases from V and 3 bases from J; bases unmatched to any gene: 13. The CDR3 consists of 18 residues. Germline V gives CDR1 SGHDT, CDR2 YYEEEE. The chain's CDR3 is CASSPTSGGTFGGYEQYF. As DNA, the CDR3 is TGTGCCAGCAGCCCGACTAGCGGGGGGACTTTCGGGGGCTACGAGCAGTACTTC.

The rearrangement uses TRBV5-1 and TRBJ2-2, with TRBD1 matching over 10 bases. Trimming removed 4 bases from V and 5 bases from J; junction bases left unmatched: 5. The CDR3 spans 15 residues. Looked up from germline, CDR1 is SGHRS and CDR2 is YFSETQ. The CDR3 spells CASSGGQGKTGELFF. The CDR3 nucleotides are TGCGCCAGCAGCGGGGGACAGGGGAAGACCGGGGAGCTGTTTTTT. The variable domain in full, with the rest retrieved from reference TRBV5-1 and TRBJ2-2, is KAGVTQTPRYLIKTRGQQVTLSCSPISGHRSVSWYQQTPGQGLQFLFEYFSETQRNKGNFPGRFSGRQFSNSRSEMNVSTLELGDSALYLCASSGGQGKTGELFFGEGSRLTVL.

V and J are TRBV18 and TRBJ1-5; D is unclear. V was clipped by 3 bases and J by 7 bases, with 7 bases between them. Germline V gene sequence: CDR1 KGHSH, CDR2 LQKENI. CDR3 length: 12 amino acids. CDR3 loop: CASSPAGQPQHF. DNA for the CDR3: TGTGCCAGCTCACCCGCAGGCCAGCCCCAGCATTTT.

The chain uses TRBV4-2 and TRBJ2-5; the match to TRBD2 covers 8 bases. J was trimmed by 8 bases and V by 3 bases; bases with no gene match: 14. Germline values: CDR1 LGHNA, CDR2 YNFKEQ. The CDR3 covers 16 residues. The CDR3 spells CASSHPEAGDEGTQYF. CDR3 in DNA: TGTGCCAGCAGCCACCCTGAAGCGGGGGACGAGGGTACCCAGTACTTC.

This chain uses TRBV18 with TRBJ2-5; TRBD1 matches 11 bases. The V gene's germline CDR1 is KGHSH and CDR2 LQKENI. After removal of 3 bases from V and 5 bases from J, the junction contained 5 bases not matched to a gene. CDR3 length equals 15 residues. CDR3 loop: CASSPGTGGWETQYF. As DNA, the CDR3 is TGTGCCAGCTCACCCGGGACAGGGGGATGGGAGACCCAGTACTTC. Using reference TRBV18 and TRBJ2-5 for the parts outside the CDR3, the full variable domain is NAGVMQNPRHLVRRRGQEARLRCSPMKGHSHVYWYRQLPEEGLKFMVYLQKENIIDESGMPKERFSAEFPKEGPSILRIQQVVRGDSAAYFCASSPGTGGWETQYFGPGTRLLVL.

The J gene is TRBJ2-5, the V gene TRBV27; 8 bases match TRBD1. J gave up 5 bases and V 4 bases, and 12 bases lay outside the gene matches. The CDR3 runs 16 residues. Germline CDR1 reads MNHEY; CDR2 reads SMNVEV (reference sequence). CDR3 sequence (DNA): TGTGCCAGCAGTTCCTTCCGAACAGGGGGACGGGAGACCCAGTACTTC. Translated: CASSSFRTGGRETQYF.

The table lists this clone with a few counts. The chain joins TRBV19 to TRBJ2-3; D is ambiguous. The CDR3 extends over 12 amino acids. Germline V gene data show CDR1 as LNHDA and CDR2 as SQIVND (reference sequence). V was trimmed by 5 bases and J by 2 bases, leaving 5 bases between them. CDR3 DNA: TGTGCCAGTAGTGTATACACAGATACGCAGTATTTT. Its protein is CASSVYTDTQYF.

In its sample, this clone was seen a few times. The chain links TRBV19 to TRBJ2-5, with 10 positions matching TRBD1. J gave up 6 bases and V 7 bases, and 5 bases lay outside the gene matches. The CDR3 loop spans 13 amino acids. From germline, CDR1 is LNHDA and CDR2 SQIVND (reference sequence). This CDR3 is CASMGQGRKTQYF. CDR3 nucleotide sequence: TGTGCCAGTATGGGACAGGGGAGAAAGACCCAGTACTTC.

The chain uses TRBV6-5 and TRBJ1-2, with a tentative D call TRBD1 (5 bases). The CDR3 covers 13 residues. CDR1 and CDR2 (germline): MNHEY, SVGAGI. Trimming cost V 2 bases and J 4 bases, with 8 bases left between them. The CDR3 loop reads CASSYRGTYGYTF. The DNA for the CDR3 is TGTGCCAGCAGTTACCGCGGGACCTATGGCTACACCTTC.

V and J are TRBV5-4 and TRBJ2-1; maybe TRBD1 (5 bases). The CDR3 has 14 amino acids. The V and J ends lost 0 bases and 7 bases respectively, with 11 bases between them. CDR1 and CDR2 (germline): SGHNT, YYREEE (reference sequence). The CDR3 DNA reads as TGTGCCAGCAGCTTGGGATCAGGGCGGAATGAGCAGTTCTTC. Translated, it gives CASSLGSGRNEQFF.

The V and J genes are TRBV27 and TRBJ1-2; possible D gene TRBD1, 5 bases. CDR1 and CDR2 (germline): MNHEY, SMNVEV (reference sequence). This CDR3 is 14 amino acids long. Trimming cost V 2 bases and J 7 bases, with 14 bases left between them. CDR3 region: CASSLRFTGVGYTF. The CDR3 bases are TGTGCCAGCAGTTTAAGGTTCACAGGAGTTGGCTACACCTTC.